This is a list of T cell receptor beta chains from one sample in a study of OX40 agonist ivuxolimab in advanced cancers. The repertoire was sequenced with immunoSEQ multiplex PCR; TCRdb's copy has only in-frame clones and lacks some. This sample has around 76,000 clones, with just under 80% found just once. The material was CD4+ or CD8+ T cells sorted from blood, obtained in a trial of the OX40 agonist ivuxolimab. The receptors were gathered from an adult with an advanced solid tumor such as melanoma, head and neck, liver or kidney cancer. Each CDR3 is given without its conserved first and last residue.

TRBV28	TRBJ2-1	ASSLGGQKTNEQF
TRBV5-1	TRBJ2-2	ASSFGTQSTGELF
TRBV7-9	TRBJ1-6	ASSSPGQRNSPLH
TRBV6-1	TRBJ2-2	ASSENRVDIYRGELF
TRBV7-6	TRBJ2-2	ASSRDHRTGELF
TRBV28	TRBJ2-1	ASSFVTSAWNEQF
TRBV11-2	TRBJ2-7	ASSFSGDSYEQY
TRBV9	TRBJ2-2	ASSVQVNTGELF
TRBV7-2	TRBJ2-3	ASSLGRSGGTDTQY
TRBV19	TRBJ1-6	ASKEQGAGKSSPLH
TRBV7-2	TRBJ2-7	ASSLTAGAGAYEQY
TRBV5-4	TRBJ2-7	ASSLLLGGEQY
TRBV9	TRBJ1-3	ASSVVGNSGNTIY
TRBV9	TRBJ2-1	ASSATSGSYNEQF
TRBV5-1	TRBJ2-1	ASSLGYSGGALSRQF
TRBV7-2	TRBJ1-6	ASSPQPGGYNSPLH
TRBV23-1	TRBJ2-5	ASSQSGSPGLAGGGETQY
TRBV29-1	TRBJ1-4	SVVEGVNEKLF
TRBV19	TRBJ1-4	ASSIRGQGNEKLF
TRBV7-2	TRBJ2-1	ASTWGGAAYNEQF
TRBV11-2	TRBJ1-2	ASSLTDGDYGYT
TRBV27	TRBJ1-5	ASSPKVIRDRAFYQPQH
TRBV9	TRBJ1-2	ASSFTKGQGADYGYT
TRBV5-1	TRBJ2-1	ASSLGPSGTYNEQF
TRBV5-1	TRBJ2-2	ASSSTSGHTGELF
TRBV7-9	TRBJ1-3	ASSLGQVSGNTIY
TRBV7-9	TRBJ2-1	ASNLQAGTSMTNEQF
TRBV5-1	TRBJ2-7	ASSRQGMEEQY
TRBV4-1	TRBJ1-5	ASSQDDRGGQPQH
TRBV2	TRBJ2-3	ASGGLEKDTQY
TRBV5-8	TRBJ2-6	ASRQTGAGANVLT
TRBV19	TRBJ1-2	ASSIADRGLDGYT
TRBV7-2	TRBJ1-2	ASMQRGAEPYYGYT
TRBV11-3	TRBJ2-1	ASSLVGISSYNEQF
TRBV27	TRBJ1-2	ASSTYGGENYGYT
TRBV11-2	TRBJ1-1	ASSLGRNTEAF
TRBV7-9	TRBJ2-2	ASSLRTNTGELF
TRBV19	TRBJ2-2	ASRQGTHSNTGELF
TRBV28	TRBJ1-2	ASTQGDRGYGYT
TRBV19	TRBJ1-6	ASSNRQANNSPLH
TRBV28	TRBJ1-4	ASLDEREKLF
TRBV7-2	TRBJ1-5	ASSLAVDQPQH
TRBV28	TRBJ1-5	ASSAPGGLSNQPQH
TRBV28	TRBJ2-4	ASTPWTLAKNIQY
TRBV30	TRBJ1-5	AWSAQGSQPQH
TRBV18	TRBJ2-3	ASSRGSGTTDTQY
TRBV2	TRBJ1-1	ASTLRGESTEAF
TRBV7-2	TRBJ1-5	ASSLAGGGWSNQPQH